This T cell receptor (beta chain) was documented in a study of blood T cells in healthy people across ages. Study-level points and caveats: Since the PBMCs were unsorted, naive and antigen-experienced cells could not be conclusively compared. It was held that the diversity estimates obtained from one million T cells were underestimates.

Trimming shortened V by 6 bases and J by 7 bases, and 7 bases separated the two germline ends. The CDR3 sequence is 11 residues long. CDR1 is MNHEY and CDR2 is SVGAGI in the germline V gene. Turning to this clonotype: Its cognate antigen is unknown.

A second roughly 7 to 11 cycle PCR used barcoded and J-beta primers. MiXCR was run by TCRdb on the 5' RACE reads, yielding one entry per CDR3 protein. The sample yields roughly 550,000 distinct CDR3 sequences, approximately 25% seen once. This same sample was also part of a study on T cells of mothers and their children.

The specimen was blood. This TCR derives from a boy between 10 and 17 years old in good health. V and J are TRBV6-5 and TRBJ2-1, with no clear D. The CDR3 loop is CASRSVNEQFF. CDR3 nucleotides: TGTGCCAGCAGGTCTGTTAATGAGCAGTTCTTC.